Below, one T cell receptor beta chain is given with its context. Amplification from RNA transcripts yielded the TCR beta CDR3 regions. Second-round multiplex PCR followed a first-round RT-PCR using HTBI primers. A single record per CDR3 protein comes from TCRdb applying MiXCR to the multiplex PCR reads. In the table there are 500,000 to 700,000 distinct CDR3 sequences, under 45% of which are singletons. This sample stems from a study of Graves' ophthalmopathy and Graves' hyperthyroidism. The junction had 5 bases not matched to a gene; V was cut back by 0 bases and J by 0 bases. CDR1 KGHDR and CDR2 SFDVKD come from the germline V gene. CDR3 size: 17 residues.

Material for sequencing was peripheral blood or thyroid tissue (not recorded which). This TCR came from an adult man with Graves' hyperthyroidism. The J gene is TRBJ2-3, the V gene TRBV24-1; 7 bases fit TRBD1. The CDR3 coding sequence is TGTGCCACCAGTGATTTGCCGAGGGGGCCTAGCACAGATACGCAGTATTTT. Translating gives CATSDLPRGPSTDTQYF.